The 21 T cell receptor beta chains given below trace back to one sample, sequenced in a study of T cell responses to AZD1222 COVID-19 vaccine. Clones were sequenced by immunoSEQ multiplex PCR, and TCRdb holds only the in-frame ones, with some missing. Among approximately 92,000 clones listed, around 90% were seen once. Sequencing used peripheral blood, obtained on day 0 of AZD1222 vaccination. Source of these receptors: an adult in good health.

CDR3 in amino acids: CASSLGTGASTDTQYF. The CDR3 nucleotides are TGTGCCAGCAGTTTGGGGACTGGGGCTAGCACAGATACGCAGTATTTT. The rearrangement uses TRBV28 and TRBJ2-3, with D possibly being TRBD2 (6 bases). The V end lost 3 bases, the J end lost 0 bases, and 13 bases lay between the germline ends. Germline CDR1 MDHEN, CDR2 SYDVKM. This CDR3 region has 16 residues.

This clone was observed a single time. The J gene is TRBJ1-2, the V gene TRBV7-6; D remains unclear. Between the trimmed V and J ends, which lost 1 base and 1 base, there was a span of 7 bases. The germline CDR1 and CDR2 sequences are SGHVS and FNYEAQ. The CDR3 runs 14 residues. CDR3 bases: TGTGCCAGCAGCTTAGACAGCGGTAACTATGGCTACACCTTC. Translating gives CASSLDSGNYGYTF.

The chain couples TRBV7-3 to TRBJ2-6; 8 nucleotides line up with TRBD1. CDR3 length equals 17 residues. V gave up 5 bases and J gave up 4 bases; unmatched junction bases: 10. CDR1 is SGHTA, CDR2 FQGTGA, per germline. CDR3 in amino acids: CASSTRTGSAGANVLTF. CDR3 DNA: TGTGCCAGCAGCACCAGGACAGGGAGTGCGGGGGCCAACGTCCTGACTTTC.

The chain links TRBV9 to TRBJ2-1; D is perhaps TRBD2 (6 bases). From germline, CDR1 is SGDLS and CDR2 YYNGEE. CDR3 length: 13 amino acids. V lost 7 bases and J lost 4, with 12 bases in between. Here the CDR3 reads CASGSGTYNEQFF. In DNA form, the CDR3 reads TGTGCCAGCGGTAGCGGAACTTACAATGAGCAGTTCTTC.

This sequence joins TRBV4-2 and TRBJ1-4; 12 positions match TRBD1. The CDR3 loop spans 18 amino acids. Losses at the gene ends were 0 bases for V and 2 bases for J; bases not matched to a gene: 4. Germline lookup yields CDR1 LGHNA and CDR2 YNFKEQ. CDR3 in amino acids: CASSQDLGQGATNEKLFF. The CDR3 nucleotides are TGTGCCAGCAGCCAAGATCTGGGACAGGGGGCGACTAATGAAAAACTGTTTTTT.

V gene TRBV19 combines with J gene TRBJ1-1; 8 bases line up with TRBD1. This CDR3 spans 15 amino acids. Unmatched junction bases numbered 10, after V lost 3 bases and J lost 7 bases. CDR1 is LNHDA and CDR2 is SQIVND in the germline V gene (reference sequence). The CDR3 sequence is CASSIQGAGKNEAFF. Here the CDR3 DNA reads TGTGCCAGTAGTATCCAGGGGGCGGGCAAAAATGAAGCTTTCTTT. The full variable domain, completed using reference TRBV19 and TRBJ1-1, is DGGITQSPKYLFRKEGQNVTLSCEQNLNHDAMYWYRQDPGQGLRLIYYSQIVNDFQKGDIAEGYSVSREKKESFPLTVTSAQKNPTAFYLCASSIQGAGKNEAFFGQGTRLTVV.

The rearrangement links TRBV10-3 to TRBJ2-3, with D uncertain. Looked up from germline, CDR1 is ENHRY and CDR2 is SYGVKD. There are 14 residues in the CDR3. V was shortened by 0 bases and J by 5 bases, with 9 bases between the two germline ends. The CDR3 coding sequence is TGTGCCATCAGTGAGTCGGGGTTTGGAGATACGCAGTATTTT. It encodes CAISESGFGDTQYF.

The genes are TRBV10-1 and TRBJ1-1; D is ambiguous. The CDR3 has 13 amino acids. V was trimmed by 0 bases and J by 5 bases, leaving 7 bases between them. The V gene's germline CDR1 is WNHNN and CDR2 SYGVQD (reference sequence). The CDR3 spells CASSESAVTEAFF. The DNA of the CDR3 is TGCGCCAGCAGTGAGTCTGCAGTTACTGAAGCTTTCTTT.

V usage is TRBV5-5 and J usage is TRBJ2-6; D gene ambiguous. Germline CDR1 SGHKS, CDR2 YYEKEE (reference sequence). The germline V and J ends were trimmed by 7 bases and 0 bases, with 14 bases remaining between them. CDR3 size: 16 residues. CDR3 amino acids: CASRPQSSSGANVLTF. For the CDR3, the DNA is TGTGCCAGCCGACCCCAGTCGAGCTCTGGGGCCAACGTCCTGACTTTC.

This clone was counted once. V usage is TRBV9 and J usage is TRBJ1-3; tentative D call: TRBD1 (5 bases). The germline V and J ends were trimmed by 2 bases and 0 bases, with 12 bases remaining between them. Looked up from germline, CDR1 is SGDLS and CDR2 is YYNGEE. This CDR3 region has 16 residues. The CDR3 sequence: CASSVLWGTSGNTIYF. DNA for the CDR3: TGTGCCAGCAGCGTCTTGTGGGGGACCTCTGGAAACACCATATATTTT.

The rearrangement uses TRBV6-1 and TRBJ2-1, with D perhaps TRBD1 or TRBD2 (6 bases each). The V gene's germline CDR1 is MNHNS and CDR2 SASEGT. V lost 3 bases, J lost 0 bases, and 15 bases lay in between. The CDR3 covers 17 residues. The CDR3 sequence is CASSELGGGLSYNEQFF. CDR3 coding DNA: TGTGCCAGCAGTGAGCTAGGAGGGGGGCTCTCCTACAATGAGCAGTTCTTC.

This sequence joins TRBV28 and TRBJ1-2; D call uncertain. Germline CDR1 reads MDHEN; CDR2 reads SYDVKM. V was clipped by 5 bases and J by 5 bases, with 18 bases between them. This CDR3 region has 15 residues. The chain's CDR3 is CASSTLRRHSYGYTF. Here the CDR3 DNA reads TGTGCCAGCAGTACCCTTCGACGACATTCGTATGGCTACACCTTC.

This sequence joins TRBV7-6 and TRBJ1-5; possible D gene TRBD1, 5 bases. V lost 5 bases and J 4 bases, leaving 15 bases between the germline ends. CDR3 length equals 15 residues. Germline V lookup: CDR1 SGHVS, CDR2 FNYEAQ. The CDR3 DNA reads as TGTGCCAGCAGCCCAGAGCAAGGGGAAAATCAGCCCCAGCATTTT. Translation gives CASSPEQGENQPQHF. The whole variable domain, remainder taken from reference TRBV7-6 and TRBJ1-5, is GAGVSQSPRYKVTKRGQDVALRCDPISGHVSLYWYRQALGQGPEFLTYFNYEAQQDKSGLPNDRFSAERPEGSISTLTIQRTEQRDSAMYRCASSPEQGENQPQHFGDGTRLSIL.

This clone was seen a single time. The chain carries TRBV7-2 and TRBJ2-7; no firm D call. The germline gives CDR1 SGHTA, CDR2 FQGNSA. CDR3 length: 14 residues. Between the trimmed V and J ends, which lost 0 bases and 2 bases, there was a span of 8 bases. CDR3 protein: CASSLAVGPYEQYF. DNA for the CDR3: TGTGCCAGCAGCTTAGCGGTGGGTCCCTACGAGCAGTACTTC.

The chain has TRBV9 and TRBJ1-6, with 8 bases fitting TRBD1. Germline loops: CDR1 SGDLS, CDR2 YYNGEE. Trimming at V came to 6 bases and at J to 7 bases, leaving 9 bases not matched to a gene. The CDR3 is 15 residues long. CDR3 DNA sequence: TGTGCCAGCAATCGGGACAGGATAGAGAATTCACCCCTCCACTTT. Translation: CASNRDRIENSPLHF.

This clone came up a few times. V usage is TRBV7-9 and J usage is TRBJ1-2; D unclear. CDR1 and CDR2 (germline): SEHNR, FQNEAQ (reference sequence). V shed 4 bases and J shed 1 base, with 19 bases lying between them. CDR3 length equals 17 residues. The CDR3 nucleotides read TGTGCCAGCAGCTCCCAGGCAGGAAGAAAGAATAACTATGGCTACACCTTC. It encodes CASSSQAGRKNNYGYTF.

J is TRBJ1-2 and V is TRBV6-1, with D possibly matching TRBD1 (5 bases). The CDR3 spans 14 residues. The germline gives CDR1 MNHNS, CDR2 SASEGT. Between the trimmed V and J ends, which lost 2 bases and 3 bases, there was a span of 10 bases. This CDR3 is CASSEFPGDYGYTF. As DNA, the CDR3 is TGTGCCAGCAGTGAATTCCCGGGGGACTATGGCTACACCTTC.

DNA for the CDR3: TGTGCCAGCAGACCCCTCACTCAGGGTTCCTCCTACGAGCAGTACTTC. Protein product: CASRPLTQGSSYEQYF. V gene TRBV27 combines with J gene TRBJ2-7; D is possibly TRBD1 (5 bases). Trimming stripped 6 bases from V and 0 bases from J, with 18 bases between. This CDR3 comprises 16 residues. The germline CDR1 and CDR2 sequences are MNHEY and SMNVEV (reference sequence).

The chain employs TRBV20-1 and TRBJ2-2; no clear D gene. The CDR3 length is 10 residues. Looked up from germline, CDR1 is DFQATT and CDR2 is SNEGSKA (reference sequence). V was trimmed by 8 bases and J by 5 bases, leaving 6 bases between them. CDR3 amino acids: CSSVTGELFF. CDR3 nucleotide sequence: TGCAGTTCCGTAACCGGGGAGCTGTTTTTT.

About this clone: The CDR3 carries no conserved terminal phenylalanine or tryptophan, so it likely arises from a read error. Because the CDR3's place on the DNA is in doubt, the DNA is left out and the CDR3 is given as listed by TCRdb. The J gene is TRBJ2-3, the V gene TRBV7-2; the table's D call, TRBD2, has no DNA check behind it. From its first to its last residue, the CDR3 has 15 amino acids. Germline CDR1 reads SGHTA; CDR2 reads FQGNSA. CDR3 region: CASSSRRAAGTRVHL.

CDR3 sequence (DNA): TGCGCCAGCAGCTTTTCCCCGGGACAGGGGTCCTACGAGCAGTACTTC. Translated, it gives CASSFSPGQGSYEQYF. The rearrangement joins TRBV5-1 to TRBJ2-7, with TRBD1 matching 10 bases. With V trimmed by 2 bases and J by 1 base, 6 bases remained unmatched. The CDR3 contains 16 residues. CDR1 and CDR2 (germline): SGHRS, YFSETQ. Based on the CDR3 plus reference TRBV5-1 and TRBJ2-7, the full variable domain is KAGVTQTPRYLIKTRGQQVTLSCSPISGHRSVSWYQQTPGQGLQFLFEYFSETQRNKGNFPGRFSGRQFSNSRSEMNVSTLELGDSALYLCASSFSPGQGSYEQYFGPGTRLTVT.